The 28 T cell receptor beta chains in this list originate from one sample, sequenced in a study of T-cell memory formation after mild COVID-19. TCRdb recomputed calls from the 5' RACE reads with MiXCR, one row per CDR3 protein. The profile covers about 560,000 distinct CDR3 sequences, with roughly a sixth appearing a single time and about 8.1% taken by the ten largest. Sequenced input: PBMCs or a T cell subset sorted from them (not recorded which). The receptors come from an adult woman who had mild COVID-19 (a few samples of this study predate the infection). Cell type and time point are not known.

This clonotype turned up a few times. V and J are TRBV6-2 or TRBV6-3 and TRBJ2-7, with a tentative D call TRBD2 (6 bases). CDR1 is MNHEY and CDR2 is SVGEGT in the germline V gene. V lost 7 bases, J lost 2 bases, and 18 bases lay in between. CDR3 length equals 15 residues. In DNA form, the CDR3 reads TGTGCCAGCACCCAGGGAGGATTCGGCACCTACGAGCAGTACTTC. It yields the protein CASTQGGFGTYEQYF.

This clonotype was seen only a few times. J is TRBJ2-1 and V is TRBV29-1; D unresolved. This CDR3 region has 14 residues. Per the germline V gene, CDR1 is SQVTM and CDR2 is ANQGSEA. The ends were cut back, 0 bases at V and 10 bases at J, with 16 bases in the middle. DNA for the CDR3: TGCAGCGTTGAAGAAACCGGGCCTTTTGGAGAGCAGTTCTTC. Amino acids: CSVEETGPFGEQFF.

This clonotype has just a few counts. The rearrangement joins TRBV3-1 to TRBJ2-7; D is unresolved. V shed 3 bases and J shed 5 bases, with 20 bases lying between them. Germline lookup yields CDR1 LGHDT and CDR2 YNNKEL (reference sequence). This CDR3 has 16 amino acids. CDR3 DNA sequence: TGTGCCAGCAGCCATCACCGGGTAGCCGTTCCACACGAGCAGTACTTC. Amino acid sequence: CASSHHRVAVPHEQYF.

V is TRBV6-5 and J is TRBJ2-6; D unclear. The CDR3 is 17 amino acids. V dropped 0 bases and J dropped 3 bases, with 12 bases sitting between them. From germline, CDR1 is MNHEY and CDR2 SVGAGI. In DNA form, the CDR3 reads TGTGCCAGCAGTTACTCACACAACTGGGATGGGGCCAACGTCCTGACTTTC. Protein: CASSYSHNWDGANVLTF.

This chain links TRBV19 with TRBJ2-4; D is perhaps TRBD1 (5 bases). Trimming took off 6 bases at V and 4 bases at J, with 19 bases between the two ends. The CDR3 loop spans 16 amino acids. Germline V gene lookup returns CDR1 LNHDA and CDR2 SQIVND (reference sequence). CDR3 coding DNA: TGTGCCAGTAGCGCTCCTTTGGGGCGCGAGAAAAACATTCAGTACTTC. It is translated as CASSAPLGREKNIQYF. Filled out from reference TRBV19 and TRBJ2-4, the complete variable domain reads DGGITQSPKYLFRKEGQNVTLSCEQNLNHDAMYWYRQDPGQGLRLIYYSQIVNDFQKGDIAEGYSVSREKKESFPLTVTSAQKNPTAFYLCASSAPLGREKNIQYFGAGTRLSVL.

This clonotype occurred a few times. The chain recombines TRBV12-3 or TRBV12-4 with TRBJ2-2; maybe TRBD1 (7 bases). The CDR3 loop spans 16 amino acids. The V gene lost 5 bases and the J gene lost 1 base, with 14 bases spanning the gap. CDR3 nucleotides: TGTGCCAGCAGTCTCAGGGGGGCGGGGAACACCGGGGAGCTGTTTTTT. It encodes CASSLRGAGNTGELFF.

The V call is TRBV6-6, the J call TRBJ2-7; perhaps TRBD2 as D (5 bases). V was shortened by 3 bases and J by 2 bases, with 14 bases between the two germline ends. Germline values: CDR1 MNHNY, CDR2 SVGAGI (reference sequence). CDR3 size: 15 residues. DNA for the CDR3: TGTGCCAGCAGTTATGGGTCCCCCGGGGCCTACGAGCAGTACTTC. Translated: CASSYGSPGAYEQYF.

This clonotype was seen a handful of times. The V and J genes are TRBV12-3 or TRBV12-4 and TRBJ2-1; 14 bases map to TRBD2. The CDR3 runs to 17 residues. V gave up 6 bases and J gave up 2 bases; unmatched junction bases: 6. For the CDR3, the DNA is TGTGCCAGCAGACAGACTAGCGGGAGGGGGACCTACAATGAGCAGTTCTTC. This codes for CASRQTSGRGTYNEQFF.

This clonotype came up a few times. The V gene is TRBV18, the J gene TRBJ2-5; 9 bases match TRBD1. Trimming cost V 0 bases and J 2 bases; bases outside gene matches: 4. Germline V CDR1 and CDR2: KGHSH, LQKENI. The CDR3 is 16 residues long. The CDR3 spells CASSPPGQGLQETQYF. DNA of the CDR3: TGTGCCAGCTCACCACCGGGACAGGGTTTGCAAGAGACCCAGTACTTC.

V gene TRBV5-1 combines with J gene TRBJ2-2, with 7 bases matching TRBD1. Germline lookup yields CDR1 SGHRS and CDR2 YFSETQ. V lost 7 bases, J lost 0 bases, and 6 bases stayed unmatched. There are 15 residues in the CDR3. CDR3 sequence reads: CASRKGATNTGELFF. The CDR3, as DNA: TGCGCCAGCCGAAAGGGGGCTACGAACACCGGGGAGCTGTTTTTT.

This clonotype was seen only a few times. The chain links TRBV7-9 to TRBJ2-3, with TRBD1 matching over 9 bases. The V gene end was trimmed by 5 bases and the J gene end by 2 bases; junction bases not matched to a gene: 8. The germline V gene has CDR1 SEHNR and CDR2 FQNEAQ (reference sequence). The CDR3 totals 16 residues. In DNA, the CDR3 is TGTGCCAGCAGCGCGGGGACAGGGCTCATCACAGATACGCAGTATTTT. Protein sequence: CASSAGTGLITDTQYF.

The chain uses TRBV18 and TRBJ1-1, with D maybe TRBD1 (5 bases). Per the germline V gene, CDR1 is KGHSH and CDR2 is LQKENI. The V end was cut by 3 bases, the J end by 4 bases, with 12 bases between. The CDR3 has 14 amino acids. The CDR3 here is CASSPDSVATEAFF. The CDR3 DNA reads as TGTGCCAGCTCACCCGACAGTGTGGCCACTGAAGCTTTCTTT.

This clonotype has only a few counts. This sequence joins TRBV3-1 and TRBJ1-2, with 7 positions matching TRBD1. CDR3 length: 16 residues. CDR1 is LGHDT and CDR2 is YNNKEL in the germline V gene (reference sequence). J was trimmed by 4 bases and V by 4 bases; bases with no gene match: 12. Here the CDR3 DNA reads TGTGCCAGCAGCCCGACATTGACAGGGAGTAGCTATGGCTACACCTTC. As protein: CASSPTLTGSSYGYTF.

At least ten counts were recorded for this clonotype. The J gene is TRBJ2-7, the V gene TRBV5-6, with D perhaps matching TRBD1 (6 bases). The CDR3 runs 12 residues. The germline CDR1 and CDR2 sequences are SGHDT and YYEEEE. V lost 3 bases to trimming and J lost 6 bases, with 10 bases between them. DNA of the CDR3: TGTGCCAGCAGCTCTGACAGGACCGAGCAGTACTTC. Translation: CASSSDRTEQYF. Based on the CDR3 plus reference TRBV5-6 and TRBJ2-7, the full variable domain is DAGVTQSPTHLIKTRGQQVTLRCSPKSGHDTVSWYQQALGQGPQFIFQYYEEEERQRGNFPDRFSGHQFPNYSSELNVNALLLGDSALYLCASSSDRTEQYFGPGTRLTVT.

The chain combines TRBV30 with TRBJ2-2, with D possibly matching TRBD1 (6 bases). The germline CDR1 and CDR2 sequences are GTSNPN and SVGIG (reference sequence). Trimming took off 2 bases at V and 5 bases at J, with 12 bases between the two ends. This CDR3 is 14 amino acids long. The CDR3 DNA follows: TGTGCCTGGAGTCCAGGGGCGCGGACCGGGGAGCTGTTTTTT. This sequence encodes CAWSPGARTGELFF. The variable domain in full, with the rest retrieved from reference TRBV30 and TRBJ2-2, is SQTIHQWPATLVQPVGSPLSLECTVEGTSNPNLYWYRQAAGRGLQLLFYSVGIGQISSEVPQNLSASRPQDRQFILSSKKLLLSDSGFYLCAWSPGARTGELFFGEGSRLTVL.

The J gene is TRBJ2-7, the V gene TRBV7-9; D is perhaps TRBD1 (5 bases). The length of the CDR3 is 12 residues. V was trimmed by 8 bases and J by 2 bases, leaving 10 bases between them. Germline CDR1 is SEHNR and CDR2 is FQNEAQ (reference sequence). CDR3 sequence: CASGALPYEQYF. The DNA for the CDR3 is TGTGCCAGCGGGGCTTTACCCTACGAGCAGTACTTC. The variable domain in full, completed from reference TRBV7-9 and TRBJ2-7, reads DTGVSQNPRHKITKRGQNVTFRCDPISEHNRLYWYRQTLGQGPEFLTYFQNEAQLEKSRLLSDRFSAERPKGSFSTLEIQRTEQGDSAMYLCASGALPYEQYFGPGTRLTVT.

This clonotype has just a few counts. The rearrangement uses TRBV4-1 and TRBJ2-2, with D maybe TRBD2 (7 bases). Germline CDR1 is MGHRA and CDR2 is YSYEKL. This CDR3 comprises 17 residues. V lost 4 bases and J lost 7, with 22 bases in between. The CDR3 DNA reads as TGCGCCAGCAGCCGGGAGGGGGGGGGCCCGAGCATCGGGGAGCTGTTTTTT. Amino acid sequence: CASSREGGGPSIGELFF.

The rearrangement links TRBV6-4 to TRBJ2-1; possibly TRBD2 for D (5 bases). The CDR3 loop spans 15 amino acids. The V gene lost 3 bases and the J gene lost 3 bases, with 12 bases spanning the gap. The germline CDR1 and CDR2 sequences are MRHNA and SNTAGT. CDR3 protein: CASSESTGYYNEQFF. CDR3 DNA sequence: TGTGCCAGCAGTGAGAGTACGGGATACTACAATGAGCAGTTCTTC.

This chain uses TRBV20-1 with TRBJ2-7; TRBD2 matches 10 bases. This CDR3 comprises 15 residues. Germline V gene sequence: CDR1 DFQATT, CDR2 SNEGSKA (reference sequence). The ends lost 0 bases at V and 3 bases at J; junction bases unmatched: 5. The CDR3 DNA sequence: TGCAGTGCTAGAGATATAACTAGCGGGAACTACGAGCAGTACTTC. Translating it yields CSARDITSGNYEQYF.

This clonotype was observed a handful of times. The rearrangement joins TRBV12-3 or TRBV12-4 to TRBJ1-1, with 7 bases aligning to TRBD1. V lost 6 bases and J lost 0; bases outside the gene matches: 4. The CDR3 loop spans 14 amino acids. The CDR3 bases are TGTGCCAGCAGGTATGGGACAGTGAACACTGAAGCTTTCTTT. Protein sequence: CASRYGTVNTEAFF.

This clonotype appeared a few times. The chain joins TRBV6-2 or TRBV6-3 to TRBJ2-7, with a possible D match to TRBD1 (6 bases). The V gene lost 6 bases and the J gene lost 0 bases, with 9 bases spanning the gap. The CDR3 is made up of 13 amino acids. CDR1 is MNHEY and CDR2 is SVGEGT in the germline V gene. Here the CDR3 reads CASRTGSSYEQYF. In DNA form, the CDR3 reads TGTGCCAGCAGAACAGGGTCCTCCTACGAGCAGTACTTC.

This clonotype was seen a handful of times. The chain employs TRBV6-5 and TRBJ1-1, with a possible D match to TRBD1 (6 bases). The germline V gene has CDR1 MNHEY and CDR2 SVGAGI. CDR3 length: 17 amino acids. Trimming left V 6 bases short and J 5 bases short, with 25 bases between. This CDR3 is CASRPRDIPKGMTEAFF. The CDR3 DNA sequence: TGTGCCAGCAGACCTCGGGACATCCCCAAAGGCATGACTGAAGCTTTCTTT.

In its sample, this clonotype was seen a few times. The chain uses TRBV7-9 and TRBJ2-2; no definite D call. Per the germline V gene, CDR1 is SEHNR and CDR2 is FQNEAQ (reference sequence). The V end was cut by 6 bases, the J end by 2 bases, with 13 bases between. The CDR3 loop spans 15 amino acids. CDR3 DNA sequence: TGTGCCAGCAGGCCCGGACCATCCAACACCGGGGAGCTGTTTTTT. It specifies CASRPGPSNTGELFF.

This clonotype has just a few counts. V is TRBV9 and J is TRBJ1-2; possibly TRBD1 for D (6 bases). Trimming left V 6 bases short and J 4 bases short, with 16 bases between. Per the germline V gene, CDR1 is SGDLS and CDR2 is YYNGEE. The CDR3 consists of 14 residues. The chain's CDR3 is CASTSGEASYGYTF. CDR3 in DNA: TGTGCCAGCACGTCAGGGGAGGCGAGCTATGGCTACACCTTC.

This rearrangement joins TRBV29-1 to TRBJ1-1; TRBD1 aligns across 7 bases. Unmatched junction bases numbered 6, after V lost 4 bases and J lost 4 bases. CDR1 is SQVTM and CDR2 is ANQGSEA in the germline V gene. This CDR3 is built from 13 residues. The DNA of the CDR3 is TGCAGCGTTGCGACAGGGTCGGGCACTGAAGCTTTCTTT. It yields the protein CSVATGSGTEAFF.

The chain uses TRBV20-1 and TRBJ1-2; D uncertain. The CDR3 is made up of 13 amino acids. V dropped 7 bases and J dropped 4 bases, with 16 bases sitting between them. The V gene's germline CDR1 is DFQATT and CDR2 SNEGSKA (reference sequence). CDR3 amino acids: CSVQNSGIYGYTF. The CDR3 bases are TGCAGTGTTCAAAATTCCGGGATCTATGGCTACACCTTC.

The sample holds a few counts of this clonotype. The rearrangement uses TRBV13 and TRBJ2-2; 7 bases fit TRBD2. The CDR3 totals 16 residues. V shed 2 bases and J 2 bases; nucleotides not matched to a gene: 5. Germline V lookup: CDR1 PRHDT, CDR2 FYEKMQ (reference sequence). The DNA for the CDR3 is TGTGCCAGCAGCTTAATCGGGAGGACAAACACCGGGGAGCTGTTTTTT. Translated, it gives CASSLIGRTNTGELFF.

This clonotype has at least ten counts. The chain recombines TRBV4-2 with TRBJ2-5; TRBD2 aligns across 7 bases. This CDR3 contains 17 residues. Trimming at V came to 0 bases and at J to 0 bases, leaving 7 bases not matched to a gene. CDR1 is LGHNA, CDR2 YNFKEQ, per germline. The CDR3 coding sequence is TGTGCCAGCAGCCAAGATATTTCTAGCGGTTACCAAGAGACCCAGTACTTC. This codes for CASSQDISSGYQETQYF.